These 2 T cell receptor beta chains originate from one sample sequenced in a study of beta chain features in type 1 diabetes. Their antigen targets remain unknown. Expressed TCRB transcripts got sequenced, as all isolated RNA was reverse transcribed. Only in-frame clones appear in the TCRdb table, and some are missing; sequencing was by immunoSEQ multiplex PCR. The sample yields more than 120,000 clones, less than 15% seen once. General study results and limits: Researchers report that Type 1 diabetes patients had moderately but significantly shorter TCRB CDR3s across all four CD4+ subsets.

Sequenced input: central memory CD4+ T cells from blood. These receptors were obtained from a man younger than 35 with type 1 diabetes.

This chain joins TRBV5-1 and TRBJ2-5; D is possibly TRBD2 (5 bases). V was trimmed by 3 bases and J by 5 bases, leaving 11 bases between them. From germline, CDR1 is SGHRS and CDR2 YFSETQ. The CDR3 runs to 13 residues. CDR3 in amino acids: CASSSEVGETQYF. The CDR3 DNA follows: TGCGCCAGCAGCTCGGAGGTTGGGGAGACCCAGTACTTC. The full variable domain, its missing parts supplied by reference TRBV5-1 and TRBJ2-5, is KAGVTQTPRYLIKTRGQQVTLSCSPISGHRSVSWYQQTPGQGLQFLFEYFSETQRNKGNFPGRFSGRQFSNSRSEMNVSTLELGDSALYLCASSSEVGETQYFGPGTRLLVL.

This clone was seen only a few times. CDR3 sequence: CASSDEQGANYGYTF. In nucleotides, the CDR3 is TGCGCCAGCAGCGACGAACAGGGTGCTAACTATGGCTACACCTTC. The V call is TRBV10-2, the J call TRBJ1-2; a possible D gene is TRBD1 (6 bases). Per the germline V gene, CDR1 is WSHSY and CDR2 is SAAADI. The CDR3 consists of 15 residues. V shed 6 bases and J shed 0 bases, with 14 bases lying between them.